This T cell receptor beta chain appears in the sequencing data of a study of shared clonotypes between healthy human individuals. Study context: A couple of women and a few men aged 18 to 49 served as donors. The study, taken as a whole, reports: The authors sampled blood alone, and tissue repertoires likely differ.

The CDR3 runs to 14 residues. CDR1 and CDR2 (germline): SGHNT, YYREEE (reference sequence). V lost 4 bases, J lost 4 bases, and 8 bases stayed unmatched. A note on this clone: Its antigen is unidentified.

Deep level was the assay's run setting. The method was immunoSEQ multiplex PCR; TCRdb's version includes in-frame clones alone and lacks a portion of them. The sample includes about 510,000 clones, roughly 78% of them seen just once. This chain joins TRBV5-4 and TRBJ2-7; 7 bases agree with TRBD2. This receptor was obtained from a woman aged 40 to 55 in good health. Some clones in this sample may be carry-over from other donors' samples. The material sequenced was PBMCs. Here the CDR3 DNA reads TGTGCCAGCAGCGGGAGCGGGAACTTTTACGAGCAGTACTTC. Amino acid sequence: CASSGSGNFYEQYF.